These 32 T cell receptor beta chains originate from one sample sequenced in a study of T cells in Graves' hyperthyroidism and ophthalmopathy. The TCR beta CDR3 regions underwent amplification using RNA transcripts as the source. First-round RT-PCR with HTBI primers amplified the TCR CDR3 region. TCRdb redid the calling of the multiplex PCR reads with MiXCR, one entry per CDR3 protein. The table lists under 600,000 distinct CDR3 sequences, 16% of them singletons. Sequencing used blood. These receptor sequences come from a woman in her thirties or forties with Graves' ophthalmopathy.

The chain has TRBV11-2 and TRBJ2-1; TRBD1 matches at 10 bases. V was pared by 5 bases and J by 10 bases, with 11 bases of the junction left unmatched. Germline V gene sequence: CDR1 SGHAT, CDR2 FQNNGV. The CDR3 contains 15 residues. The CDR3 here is CASSTGTGDAEEQFF. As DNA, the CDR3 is TGTGCCAGCAGCACCGGGACAGGGGATGCGGAAGAGCAGTTCTTC.

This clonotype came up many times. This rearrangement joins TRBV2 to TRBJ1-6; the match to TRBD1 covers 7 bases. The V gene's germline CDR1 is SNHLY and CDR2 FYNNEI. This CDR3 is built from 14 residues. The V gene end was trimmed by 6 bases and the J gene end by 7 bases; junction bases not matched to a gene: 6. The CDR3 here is CASRRQGVNSPLHF. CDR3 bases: TGTGCCAGCAGGAGACAGGGTGTGAATTCACCCCTCCACTTT. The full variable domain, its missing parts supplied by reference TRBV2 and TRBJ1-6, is EPEVTQTPSHQVTQMGQEVILRCVPISNHLYFYWYRQILGQKVEFLVSFYNNEISEKSEIFDDQFSVERPDGSNFTLKIRSTKLEDSAMYFCASRRQGVNSPLHFGNGTRLTVT.

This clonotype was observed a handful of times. This CDR3 reads CSVRTTNTGELFF. Written as DNA, the CDR3 is TGCAGCGTTCGGACAACGAACACCGGGGAGCTGTTTTTT. The genes are TRBV29-1 and TRBJ2-2; D may be TRBD1 (5 bases). With 5 bases removed from V and 0 bases from J, the gap between germline ends came to 7 bases. CDR1 is SQVTM, CDR2 ANQGSEA, per germline. The CDR3 is 13 residues long.

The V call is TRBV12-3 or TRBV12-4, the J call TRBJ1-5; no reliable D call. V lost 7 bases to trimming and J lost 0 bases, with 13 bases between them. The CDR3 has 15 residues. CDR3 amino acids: CASKGGMNSNQPQHF. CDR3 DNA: TGTGCCAGCAAGGGCGGGATGAATAGCAATCAGCCCCAGCATTTT.

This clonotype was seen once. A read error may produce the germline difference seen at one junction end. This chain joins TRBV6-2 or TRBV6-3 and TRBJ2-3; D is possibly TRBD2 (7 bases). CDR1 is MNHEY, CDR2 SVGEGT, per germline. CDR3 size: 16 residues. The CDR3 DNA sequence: TGTGCCAGCAGTCCCCCCGTCGGGGGGCTCACAGATATGCAGTATTTT. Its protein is CASSPPVGGLTDMQYF.

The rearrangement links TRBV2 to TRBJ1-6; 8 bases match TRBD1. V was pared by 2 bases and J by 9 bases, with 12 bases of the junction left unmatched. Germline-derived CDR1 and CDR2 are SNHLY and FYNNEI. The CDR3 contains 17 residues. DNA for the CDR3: TGTGCCAGCAGTGAAACCCCTCGGACAGGGCGAATTTCACCCCTCCACTTT. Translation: CASSETPRTGRISPLHF.

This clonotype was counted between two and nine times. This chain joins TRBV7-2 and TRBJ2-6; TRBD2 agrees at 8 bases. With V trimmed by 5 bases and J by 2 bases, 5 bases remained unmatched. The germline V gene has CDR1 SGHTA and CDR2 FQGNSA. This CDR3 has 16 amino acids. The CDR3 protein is CASSPGGRAGANVLTF. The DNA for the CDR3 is TGTGCCAGCAGCCCGGGGGGGCGGGCTGGGGCCAACGTCCTGACTTTC.

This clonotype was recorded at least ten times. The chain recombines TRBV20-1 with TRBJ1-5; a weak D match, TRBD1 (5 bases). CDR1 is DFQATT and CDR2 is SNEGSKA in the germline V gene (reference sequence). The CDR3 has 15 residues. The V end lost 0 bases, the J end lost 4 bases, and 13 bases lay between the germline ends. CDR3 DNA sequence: TGCAGTGCTAGAGATCCCCTCGGGGGTAATCAGCCCCAGCATTTT. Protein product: CSARDPLGGNQPQHF.

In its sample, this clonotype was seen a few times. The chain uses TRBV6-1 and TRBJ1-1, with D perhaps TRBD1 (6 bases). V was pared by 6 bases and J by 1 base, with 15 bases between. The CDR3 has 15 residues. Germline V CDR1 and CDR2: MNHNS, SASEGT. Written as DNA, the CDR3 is TGTGCCAGCAGGAGAATACAGGGATGGAACACTGAAGCTTTCTTT. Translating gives CASRRIQGWNTEAFF.

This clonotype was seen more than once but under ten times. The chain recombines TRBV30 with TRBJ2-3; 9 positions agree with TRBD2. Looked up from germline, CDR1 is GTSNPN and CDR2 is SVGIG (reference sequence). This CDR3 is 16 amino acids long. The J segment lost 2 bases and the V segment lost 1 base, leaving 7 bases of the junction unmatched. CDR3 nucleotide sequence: TGTGCCTGGAGTGGAATAGCGGGGGCCCTCACAGATACGCAGTATTTT. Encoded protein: CAWSGIAGALTDTQYF.

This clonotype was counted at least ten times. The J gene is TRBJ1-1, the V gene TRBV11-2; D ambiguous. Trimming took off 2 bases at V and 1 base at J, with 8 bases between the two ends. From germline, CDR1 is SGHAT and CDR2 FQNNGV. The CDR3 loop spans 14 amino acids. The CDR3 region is CASSLNRENTEAFF. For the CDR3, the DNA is TGTGCCAGCAGCTTAAACAGAGAGAACACTGAAGCTTTCTTT.

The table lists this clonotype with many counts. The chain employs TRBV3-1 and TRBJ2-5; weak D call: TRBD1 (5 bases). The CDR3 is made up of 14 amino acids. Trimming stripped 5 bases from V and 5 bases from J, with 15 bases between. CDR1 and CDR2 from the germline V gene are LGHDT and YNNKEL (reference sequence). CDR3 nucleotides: TGTGCCAGCAGCAAAGGGGTGGCCGTCGAGACCCAGTACTTC. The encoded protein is CASSKGVAVETQYF.

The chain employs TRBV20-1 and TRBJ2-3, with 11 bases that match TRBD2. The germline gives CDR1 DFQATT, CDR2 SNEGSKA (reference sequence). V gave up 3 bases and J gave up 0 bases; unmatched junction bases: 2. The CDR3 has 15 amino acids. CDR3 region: CSASRLAGSTDTQYF. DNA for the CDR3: TGCAGTGCTAGCAGACTAGCGGGAAGCACAGATACGCAGTATTTT.

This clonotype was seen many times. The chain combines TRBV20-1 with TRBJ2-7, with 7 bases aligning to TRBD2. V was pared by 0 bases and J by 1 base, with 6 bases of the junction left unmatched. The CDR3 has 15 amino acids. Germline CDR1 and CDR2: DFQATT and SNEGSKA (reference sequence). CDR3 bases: TGCAGTGCTAGAGACCCCGGGACTACATCCTACGAGCAGTACTTC. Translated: CSARDPGTTSYEQYF.

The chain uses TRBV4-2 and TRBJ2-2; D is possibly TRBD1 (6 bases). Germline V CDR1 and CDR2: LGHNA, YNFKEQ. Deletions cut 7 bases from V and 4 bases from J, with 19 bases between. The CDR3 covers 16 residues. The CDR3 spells CASTPQQGFSTGELFF. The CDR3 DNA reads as TGTGCCAGCACCCCCCAACAGGGTTTCTCCACCGGGGAGCTGTTTTTT.

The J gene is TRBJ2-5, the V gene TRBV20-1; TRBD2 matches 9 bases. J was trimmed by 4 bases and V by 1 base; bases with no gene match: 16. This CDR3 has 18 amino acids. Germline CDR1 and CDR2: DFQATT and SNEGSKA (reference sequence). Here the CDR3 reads CSARAAGGVAWMGETQYF. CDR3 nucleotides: TGCAGTGCTAGAGCCGCGGGGGGGGTTGCCTGGATGGGAGAGACCCAGTACTTC.

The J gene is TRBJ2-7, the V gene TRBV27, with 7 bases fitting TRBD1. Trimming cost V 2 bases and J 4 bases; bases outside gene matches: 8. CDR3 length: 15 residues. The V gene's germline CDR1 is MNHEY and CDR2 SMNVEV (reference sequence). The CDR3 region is CASSLLVGTEYEQYF. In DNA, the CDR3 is TGTGCCAGCAGTTTACTCGTCGGGACAGAATACGAGCAGTACTTC.

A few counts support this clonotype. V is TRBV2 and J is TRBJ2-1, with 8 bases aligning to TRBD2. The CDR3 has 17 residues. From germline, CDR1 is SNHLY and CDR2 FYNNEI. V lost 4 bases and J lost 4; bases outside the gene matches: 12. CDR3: CASSAGTSGREYNEQFF. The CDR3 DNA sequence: TGTGCCAGCAGTGCAGGGACTAGTGGGAGGGAATACAATGAGCAGTTCTTC.

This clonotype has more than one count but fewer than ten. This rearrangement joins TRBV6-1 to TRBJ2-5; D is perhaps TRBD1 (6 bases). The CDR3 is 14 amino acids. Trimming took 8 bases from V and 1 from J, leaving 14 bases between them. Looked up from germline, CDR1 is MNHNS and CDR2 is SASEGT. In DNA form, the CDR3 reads TGTGCCAGCGGACAGACTACTCTCCAAGAGACCCAGTACTTC. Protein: CASGQTTLQETQYF.

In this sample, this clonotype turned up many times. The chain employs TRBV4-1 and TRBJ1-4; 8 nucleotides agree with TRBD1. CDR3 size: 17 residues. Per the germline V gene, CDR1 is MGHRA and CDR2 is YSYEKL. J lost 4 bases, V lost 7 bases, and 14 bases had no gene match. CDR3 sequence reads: CASTERRSGGDNEKLFF. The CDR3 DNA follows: TGCGCCAGCACCGAAAGGCGGTCAGGGGGCGATAATGAAAAACTGTTTTTT.

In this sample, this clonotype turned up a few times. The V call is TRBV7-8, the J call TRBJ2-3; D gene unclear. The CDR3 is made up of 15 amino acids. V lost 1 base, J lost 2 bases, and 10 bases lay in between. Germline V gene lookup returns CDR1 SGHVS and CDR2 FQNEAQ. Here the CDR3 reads CASSLEHSYTDTQYF. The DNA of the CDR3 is TGTGCCAGCAGCTTAGAACACTCATACACAGATACGCAGTATTTT.

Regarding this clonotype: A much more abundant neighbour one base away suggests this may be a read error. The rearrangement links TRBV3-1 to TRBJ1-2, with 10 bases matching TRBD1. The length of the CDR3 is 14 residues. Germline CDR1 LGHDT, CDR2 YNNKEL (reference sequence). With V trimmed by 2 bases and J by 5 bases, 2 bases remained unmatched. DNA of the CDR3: TGTGCCAGCAGCCAAACGGGACAGGGGTATGGCTACACCTTC. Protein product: CASSQTGQGYGYTF.

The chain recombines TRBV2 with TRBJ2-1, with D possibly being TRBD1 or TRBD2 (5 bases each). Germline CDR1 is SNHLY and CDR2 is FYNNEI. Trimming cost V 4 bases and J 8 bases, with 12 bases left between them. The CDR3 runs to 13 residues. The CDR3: CASSVRDGDEQFF. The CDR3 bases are TGTGCCAGCAGTGTCCGGGACGGAGATGAGCAGTTCTTC. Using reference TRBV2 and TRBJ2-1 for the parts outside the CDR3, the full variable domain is EPEVTQTPSHQVTQMGQEVILRCVPISNHLYFYWYRQILGQKVEFLVSFYNNEISEKSEIFDDQFSVERPDGSNFTLKIRSTKLEDSAMYFCASSVRDGDEQFFGPGTRLTVL.

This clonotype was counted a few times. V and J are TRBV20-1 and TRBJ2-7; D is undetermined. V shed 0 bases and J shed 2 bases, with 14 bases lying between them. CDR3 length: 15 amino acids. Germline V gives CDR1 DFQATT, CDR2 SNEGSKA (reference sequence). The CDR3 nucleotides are TGCAGTGCTAGAGATTTAGAGACTCTTGCCTACGAGCAGTACTTC. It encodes CSARDLETLAYEQYF.

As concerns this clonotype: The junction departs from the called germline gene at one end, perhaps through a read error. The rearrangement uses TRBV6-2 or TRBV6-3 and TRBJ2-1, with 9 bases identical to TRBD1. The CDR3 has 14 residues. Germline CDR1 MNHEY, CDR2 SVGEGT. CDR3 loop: CASRGQGTYNEQLF. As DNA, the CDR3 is TGTGCCAGCAGGGGACAGGGAACCTACAATGAGCAGCTCTTC.

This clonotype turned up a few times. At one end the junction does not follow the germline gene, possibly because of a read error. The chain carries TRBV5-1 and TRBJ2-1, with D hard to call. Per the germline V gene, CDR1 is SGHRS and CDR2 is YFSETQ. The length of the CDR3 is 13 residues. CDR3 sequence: CASSLVAPNEQFF. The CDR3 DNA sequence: TGTGCCAGCAGCTTAGTCGCCCCCAATGAGCAGTTCTTC.

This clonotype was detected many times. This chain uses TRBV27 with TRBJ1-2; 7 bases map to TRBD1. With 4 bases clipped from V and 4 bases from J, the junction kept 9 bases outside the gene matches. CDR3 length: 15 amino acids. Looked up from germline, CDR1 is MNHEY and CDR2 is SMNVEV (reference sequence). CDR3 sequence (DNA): TGTGCCAGCAGTTCCGATTCCCACAGGGGCTATGGCTACACCTTC. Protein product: CASSSDSHRGYGYTF.

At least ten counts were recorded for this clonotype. The CDR3 reads CASSQPRETQYF. The CDR3 DNA sequence: TGTGCCAGCAGCCAACCCAGGGAGACCCAGTACTTC. V gene TRBV3-1 combines with J gene TRBJ2-5; D uncertain. Germline-derived CDR1 and CDR2 are LGHDT and YNNKEL (reference sequence). Deletions cut 2 bases from V and 5 bases from J, with 6 bases between. CDR3 length: 12 residues.

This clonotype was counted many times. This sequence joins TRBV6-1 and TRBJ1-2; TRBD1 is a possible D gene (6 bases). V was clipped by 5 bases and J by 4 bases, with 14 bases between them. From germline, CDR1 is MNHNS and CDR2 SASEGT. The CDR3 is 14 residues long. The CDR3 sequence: CASSPRTASYGYTF. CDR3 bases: TGTGCCAGCAGTCCACGGACAGCTAGCTATGGCTACACCTTC.

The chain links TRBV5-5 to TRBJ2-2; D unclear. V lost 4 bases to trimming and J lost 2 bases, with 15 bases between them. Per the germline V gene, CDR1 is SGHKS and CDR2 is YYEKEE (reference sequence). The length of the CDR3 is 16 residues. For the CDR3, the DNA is TGTGCCAGCAGCACCGTGGGGTCGAGAAACACCGGGGAGCTGTTTTTT. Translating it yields CASSTVGSRNTGELFF.

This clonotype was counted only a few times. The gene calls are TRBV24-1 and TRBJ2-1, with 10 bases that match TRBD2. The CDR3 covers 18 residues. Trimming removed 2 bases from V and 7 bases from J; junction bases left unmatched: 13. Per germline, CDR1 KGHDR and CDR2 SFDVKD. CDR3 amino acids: CATSDSTASGGKVNEQFF. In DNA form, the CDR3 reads TGTGCCACCAGTGATTCAACCGCTAGCGGGGGAAAGGTTAATGAGCAGTTCTTC.

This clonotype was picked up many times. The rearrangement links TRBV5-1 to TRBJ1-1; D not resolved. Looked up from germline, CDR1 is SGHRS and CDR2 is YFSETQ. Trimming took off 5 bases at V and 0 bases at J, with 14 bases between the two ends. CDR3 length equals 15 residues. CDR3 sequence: CASRITATMNTEAFF. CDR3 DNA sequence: TGCGCCAGCAGAATCACGGCAACCATGAACACTGAAGCTTTCTTT.